The clone carrying this T cell receptor beta chain was observed a few times. What it recognizes is unknown. The sample comes from a study of spatial heterogeneity in lung cancer. Study-wide background: The correlation between TCR transcript counts in tumor regions and a T cell module score from matched bulk RNA-seq was strong.

Regarding the study as a whole: In tumors, expanded intratumoral alpha and beta TCR counts tracked mutation counts. The estimated TCR-seq coverage of tumor T cells amounted to roughly 6.7% when looking at alpha chains and about 14% when looking at beta chains.

The time point here: sample taken at primary tumor resection. Untreated early-stage non-small cell lung cancer patients, 55 to 85 in total, were the donors. Whole RNA was taken from tumor, nontumor lung or frozen PBMC; it was then sequenced unsorted. MiXCR was run by TCRdb on the 5' RACE reads, yielding one entry per CDR3 protein. The sample holds around 9,300 distinct CDR3 sequences, 5% to 6.5% seen once. The V gene end was trimmed by 4 bases and the J gene end by 4 bases; junction bases not matched to a gene: 3. The length of the CDR3 is 12 residues. The germline gives CDR1 DFQATT, CDR2 SNEGSKA (reference sequence).

The receptor was isolated from a female donor with early-stage non-small cell lung cancer. The rearrangement joins TRBV20-1 to TRBJ2-7; 8 nucleotides agree with TRBD1. This material consisted of lung tumor tissue, taken at surgery. This CDR3 reads CSAMQGAYEQYF. CDR3 nucleotides: TGCAGTGCTATGCAGGGGGCTTACGAGCAGTACTTC.